Ten or more counts support the clone carrying this T cell receptor (beta chain). What it recognizes is unknown. TCRdb used MiXCR to reprocess the reads, holding one entry per CDR3 protein. The sample has around 450,000 distinct CDR3 sequences; about 11% are singletons. This entry is derived from a study of T cell repertoires in cytomegalovirus infection. Study at large: Indications came from public TCR beta signatures; they pointed to CMV infection and to a matching HLA type.

Study-wide findings and caveats: Public TCR beta family frequency separated CMV-and-HLA carriers, including in an independent cohort. What dominated the ex vivo response were HLA-C-restricted CMV-specific TCR beta clonotypes.

The CDR3 spans 18 residues. V was shortened by 5 bases and J by 3 bases, with 23 bases between the two germline ends. Looked up from germline, CDR1 is SGHTA and CDR2 is FQGNSA. The J gene is TRBJ1-5, the V gene TRBV7-2; maybe TRBD1 (6 bases). The origin of this receptor is a human donor in good health (CMV status not recorded). Some clones in this sample may be carry-over from other donors' samples. Specimen: PBMCs. The CDR3 loop reads CASSQDARGRPSNQPQHF. The CDR3 DNA is TGTGCCAGCAGCCAAGACGCTCGGGGGCGCCCCTCCAATCAGCCCCAGCATTTT.